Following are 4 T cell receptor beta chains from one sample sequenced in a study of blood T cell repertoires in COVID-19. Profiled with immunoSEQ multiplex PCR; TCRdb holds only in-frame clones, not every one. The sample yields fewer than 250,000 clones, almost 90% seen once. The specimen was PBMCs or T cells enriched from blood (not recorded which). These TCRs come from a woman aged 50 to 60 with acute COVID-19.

The CDR3 spells CASSPGREEKLFF. DNA of the CDR3: TGTGCCAGCAGCCCAGGGCGAGAAGAAAAACTGTTTTTT. The chain carries TRBV7-9 and TRBJ1-4; D perhaps matches TRBD1 (5 bases). The CDR3 consists of 13 residues. Trimming left V 5 bases short and J 8 bases short, with 12 bases between. Looked up from germline, CDR1 is SEHNR and CDR2 is FQNEAQ (reference sequence).

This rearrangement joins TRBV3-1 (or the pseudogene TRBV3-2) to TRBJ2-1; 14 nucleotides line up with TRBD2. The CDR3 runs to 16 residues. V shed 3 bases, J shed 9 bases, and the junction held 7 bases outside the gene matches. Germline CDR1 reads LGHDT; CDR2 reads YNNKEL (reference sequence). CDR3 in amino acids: CASSHSTSGRATEQFF. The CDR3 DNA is TGTGCCAGCAGCCACTCGACTAGCGGGAGGGCCACTGAGCAGTTCTTC.

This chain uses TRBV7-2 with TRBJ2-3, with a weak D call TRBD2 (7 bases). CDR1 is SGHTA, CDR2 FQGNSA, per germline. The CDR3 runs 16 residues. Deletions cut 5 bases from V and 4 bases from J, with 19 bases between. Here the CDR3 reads CASSHGGRSGADTQYF. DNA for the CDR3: TGTGCCAGCAGCCACGGGGGGCGGTCTGGCGCAGATACGCAGTATTTT.

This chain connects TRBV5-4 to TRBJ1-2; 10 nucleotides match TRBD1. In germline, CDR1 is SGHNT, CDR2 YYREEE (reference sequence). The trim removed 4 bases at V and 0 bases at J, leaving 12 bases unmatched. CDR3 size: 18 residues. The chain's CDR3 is CASSARDRGRGANYGYTF. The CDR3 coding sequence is TGTGCCAGCAGCGCCCGGGACAGGGGCCGAGGAGCTAACTATGGCTACACCTTC.